This TCR beta chain was captured by sequencing in a study of T cell responses to AZD1222 COVID-19 vaccine. Study-level information: Pooling covered second doses at about 4 or about 12 weeks. Broader study findings: Spike-specific TCR repertoires showed rising breadth and depth after two AZD1222 doses. Mostly white British, mostly female donors; authors suggested clonal diversity may be underestimated.

TCRdb's copy holds only in-frame clones and misses some; the assay was immunoSEQ multiplex PCR. The sample carries around 170,000 clones, roughly 90% recorded once. As to this clone: Its antigen is unknown.

This CDR3 has 17 amino acids. Germline CDR1 SGHVS, CDR2 FQNEAQ. V was pared by 5 bases and J by 7 bases, with 15 bases of the junction left unmatched. Here the sequenced sample was peripheral blood, taken on day 0 of AZD1222 vaccination. This chain uses TRBV7-8 with TRBJ2-2, with 8 bases fitting TRBD1. This clonotype was obtained from an adult in good health. CDR3 in DNA: TGTGCCAGCAGCACGACAGGGGTCCCTGCCGGGGGCGGGGAGCTGTTTTTT. Protein sequence: CASSTTGVPAGGGELFF.